The rows below give T cell receptor beta chains drawn from one sample of a study of siplizumab effects on memory and regulatory T cells. Some clones are missing from TCRdb's copy, which holds only in-frame ones; the method was immunoSEQ multiplex PCR. The sample yields 100,000 or so clones, 93% seen once. Material: CD4+ T cells sorted from blood. These TCRs come from a human donor in good health. Each CDR3 is given with its conserved first and last residue. The order of the fields is clone size, J gene, V gene, D gene, CDR3 protein, CDR3 DNA. A D gene is named only where the DNA matches it firmly. The size entry is marked missing in some rows and otherwise reads once, few, many or a size class.

- | TRBJ1-6 | TRBV9 | - | CASSALDADNSPLHF | TGTGCCAGCAGCGCCCTAGATGCGGATAATTCACCCCTCCACTTT
- | TRBJ2-5 | TRBV9 | - | CASSVGGSLETQYF | TGTGCCAGCAGCGTAGGTGGGAGTCTAGAGACCCAGTACTTC
- | TRBJ2-1 | TRBV7-9 | - | CASSLSTRRNEQFF | TGTGCCAGCAGCTTAAGTACTAGAAGGAATGAGCAGTTCTTC
- | TRBJ2-5 | TRBV4-2 | TRBD1 | CASSQYGTVEETQYF | TGTGCCAGCAGCCAGTACGGGACAGTTGAAGAGACCCAGTACTTC
once | TRBJ1-2 | TRBV6-5 | TRBD1 | CASSRDRGSVYGYTF | TGTGCCAGCAGTAGAGACAGGGGGTCTGTGTATGGCTACACCTTC
once | TRBJ2-4 | TRBV7-3 | - | CASSLLRVKNIQYF | TGTGCCAGCAGCCTCCTTCGTGTCAAAAACATTCAGTACTTC
- | TRBJ1-2 | TRBV7-2 | TRBD1 | CASSTNRGGYGYTF | TGTGCCAGCAGCACAAACAGGGGTGGATATGGCTACACCTTC
- | TRBJ1-2 | TRBV6-1 | - | CASSEGGVDYGYTF | TGTGCCAGCAGTGAAGGGGGGGTCGACTATGGCTACACCTTC
- | TRBJ2-7 | TRBV6-1 | - | CASSRTENYEQYF | TGTGCCAGCAGCCGGACAGAGAACTACGAGCAGTACTTC
- | TRBJ2-7 | TRBV11-2 | TRBD1 | CASSLVPWIEGAAYEQYF | TGTGCCAGCAGCTTAGTACCCTGGATTGAGGGGGCGGCCTACGAGCAGTACTTC
- | TRBJ2-7 | TRBV6-5 | - | CASSQRTTGEQYF | TGTGCCAGCAGCCAGAGAACTACCGGCGAGCAGTACTTC
- | TRBJ2-1 | TRBV5-1 | TRBD1 | CASSFGGTGASGQGQFF | TGCGCCAGCAGCTTTGGTGGGACAGGGGCCTCTGGACAGGGGCAGTTCTTC
- | TRBJ2-1 | TRBV6-5 | - | CASWERNNEQFF | TGTGCCAGTTGGGAGCGAAACAATGAGCAGTTCTTC
once | TRBJ1-2 | TRBV6-5 | - | CASSYSGGNYGYTF | TGTGCCAGCAGTTACTCGGGAGGAAACTATGGCTACACCTTC
once | TRBJ2-1 | TRBV5-1 | - | CASRLGGLNEQFF | TGCGCCAGCAGGCTCGGGGGCCTCAATGAGCAGTTCTTC
- | TRBJ1-5 | TRBV5-5 | - | CASSRGPSLPQHF | TGTGCCAGCAGCCGCGGACCTTCACTTCCCCAGCATTTT
- | TRBJ1-6 | TRBV6-5 | - | CATGLNRGNSPLHF | TGTGCCACCGGACTAAATCGGGGGAATTCACCCCTCCACTTT
few | TRBJ2-3 | TRBV30 | TRBD2 | CAMGLAGGHNTDTQYF | TGTGCCATGGGACTAGCGGGGGGGCATAACACAGATACGCAGTATTTT
- | TRBJ2-7 | TRBV7-2 | - | CASSFTGEQYF | TGTGCCAGCAGCTTTACCGGGGAGCAGTACTTC
- | TRBJ1-2 | TRBV11-2 | - | CASSLDLSRTRYTF | TGTGCCAGCAGCTTAGACCTCAGCCGCACGCGCTACACCTTC
- | TRBJ1-2 | TRBV30 | - | CAWGSRSTWGFGYTF | TGTGCCTGGGGCTCCCGATCGACCTGGGGTTTTGGCTACACCTTC
- | TRBJ1-4 | TRBV6-5 | - | CASSYQGYEKLFF | TGTGCCAGCAGTTACCAGGGATATGAAAAACTGTTTTTT
- | TRBJ2-5 | TRBV9 | - | CASSQSGGETQYF | TGTGCCAGCAGCCAGTCGGGTGGAGAGACCCAGTACTTC
- | TRBJ1-2 | TRBV6-4 | - | CASSQLAGGLYGYTF | TGTGCCAGCAGCCAACTCGCGGGGGGCCTCTATGGCTACACCTTC
- | TRBJ2-1 | TRBV7-3 | - | CASSLNPLTYNEQFF | TGTGCCAGCAGCTTAAATCCCCTAACTTACAATGAGCAGTTCTTC
once | TRBJ2-2 | TRBV7-9 | - | CASSLTAGELFF | TGTGCCAGCAGCCTAACTGCCGGGGAGCTGTTTTTT
- | TRBJ1-2 | TRBV5-6 | TRBD1 | CASSLGRPQGANYGYTF | TGTGCCAGCAGCTTGGGTCGTCCGCAGGGGGCGAACTATGGCTACACCTTC
- | TRBJ2-3 | TRBV2 | - | CASNIRAGKSVLMADTQYF | TGTGCCAGCAACATCCGGGCGGGAAAAAGCGTATTAATGGCAGATACGCAGTATTTT
few | TRBJ1-1 | TRBV4-1 | - | CASSQEGGRAGTEAFF | TGCGCCAGCAGCCAAGAAGGGGGGCGGGCGGGCACTGAAGCTTTCTTT
- | TRBJ1-1 | TRBV6-5 | - | CASSKEAGASTEAFF | TGTGCCAGCTCTAAAGAGGCAGGGGCGTCGACTGAAGCTTTCTTT
- | TRBJ1-2 | TRBV11-2 | - | CASSLVSTNYGYTF | TGTGCCAGCAGCTTAGTGTCCACTAACTATGGCTACACCTTC
- | TRBJ1-2 | TRBV5-4 | TRBD1 | CASSPGLDRTNYGYTF | TGTGCCAGCAGCCCCGGCTTGGACAGGACTAACTATGGCTACACCTTC
- | TRBJ1-2 | TRBV2 | - | CASSRGVYGYTF | TGTGCCAGCAGTCGGGGTGTCTATGGCTACACCTTC
- | TRBJ2-5 | TRBV6-1 | - | CASSRTLQETQYF | TGTGCCAGCAGTCGGACACTACAAGAGACCCAGTACTTC
- | TRBJ2-7 | TRBV10-3 | - | CAISERSALSNYEQYF | TGTGCCATCAGTGAACGGTCGGCGCTCTCCAACTACGAGCAGTACTTC
- | TRBJ2-1 | TRBV4-1 | - | CASSQGNEQFF | TGCGCCAGCAGCCAAGGCAATGAGCAGTTCTTC
- | TRBJ1-1 | TRBV5-1 | - | CASSPSDLNTEAFF | TGCGCCAGCAGCCCATCCGACTTGAACACTGAAGCTTTCTTT
- | TRBJ2-7 | TRBV25-1 | - | CASSGNPSYEQYF | TGTGCCAGCAGTGGAAACCCCTCCTACGAGCAGTACTTC
- | TRBJ2-2 | TRBV7-9 | TRBD1 | CASSKDRGSLNTGELFF | TGTGCCAGCAGCAAAGACAGGGGATCTCTGAACACCGGGGAGCTGTTTTTT
- | TRBJ2-7 | TRBV7-8 | - | CATQRLKGVGEQYF | TGTGCCACCCAACGATTAAAAGGCGTTGGCGAGCAGTACTTC
- | TRBJ2-7 | TRBV30 | TRBD1 | CAWSSAGGPSSYEQYF | TGTGCCTGGAGTTCTGCAGGGGGCCCTAGCTCCTACGAGCAGTACTTC
once | TRBJ1-6 | TRBV9 | - | CASSVGPGLGSPLHF | TGTGCCAGCAGCGTAGGCCCCGGACTAGGTTCACCCCTCCACTTT
- | TRBJ2-7 | TRBV6-5 | TRBD2 | CASSYSSGSTYEQYF | TGTGCCAGCAGTTACTCCAGCGGGAGCACCTACGAGCAGTACTTC
- | TRBJ1-2 | TRBV30 | - | CAWSTGLYGYTF | TGTGCCTGGAGTACCGGACTCTATGGCTACACCTTC
- | TRBJ2-7 | TRBV7-9 | - | CASSFQEYEQYF | TGTGCCAGCAGCTTCCAGGAATACGAGCAGTACTTC
- | TRBJ1-1 | TRBV7-9 | - | CASSFLRDTEAFF | TGTGCCAGCAGCTTTTTGAGGGACACTGAAGCTTTCTTT
- | TRBJ1-2 | TRBV5-1 | TRBD1 | CASSSSTGTGGSHNYGYTF | TGCGCCAGCAGCTCTTCAACCGGGACAGGGGGCTCGCATAACTATGGCTACACCTTC
- | TRBJ2-7 | TRBV2 | TRBD1 | CASRGQGRHEQYF | TGTGCCAGCAGAGGACAGGGGAGGCACGAGCAGTACTTC
- | TRBJ2-3 | TRBV11-3 | - | CASSLDSIDTDTQYF | TGTGCCAGCAGCTTAGACTCAATCGACACAGATACGCAGTATTTT
- | TRBJ2-7 | TRBV5-1 | - | CASSLEGRYEQYF | TGCGCCAGCAGCTTGGAAGGGCGCTACGAGCAGTACTTC